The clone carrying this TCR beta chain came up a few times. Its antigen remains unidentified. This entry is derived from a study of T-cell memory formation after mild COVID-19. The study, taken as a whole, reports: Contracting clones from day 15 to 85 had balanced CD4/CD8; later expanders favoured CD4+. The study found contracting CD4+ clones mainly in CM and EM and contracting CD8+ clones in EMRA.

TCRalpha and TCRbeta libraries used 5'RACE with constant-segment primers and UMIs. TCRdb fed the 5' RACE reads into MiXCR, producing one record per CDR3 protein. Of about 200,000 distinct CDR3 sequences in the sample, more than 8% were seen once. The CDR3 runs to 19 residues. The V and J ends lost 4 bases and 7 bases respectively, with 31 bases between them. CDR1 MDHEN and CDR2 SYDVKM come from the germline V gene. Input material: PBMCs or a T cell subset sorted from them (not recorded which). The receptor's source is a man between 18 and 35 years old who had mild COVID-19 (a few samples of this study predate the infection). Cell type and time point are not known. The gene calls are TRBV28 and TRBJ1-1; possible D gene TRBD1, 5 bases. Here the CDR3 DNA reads TGTGCCAGCAGTTCAATCGGCTGGTCCGCGCAAACGGGCGGGGGTGAAGCTTTCTTT. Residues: CASSSIGWSAQTGGGEAFF.